Listed below are T cell receptor beta chains from one sample, sequenced in a study of T cell repertoires in cytomegalovirus infection. From the reads, TCRdb called clonotypes with MiXCR, one entry per CDR3 protein. The profile covers over 120,000 distinct CDR3 sequences, with around 32% appearing a single time and roughly 51% taken by the ten largest. These TCRs are of unknown antigen specificity. This material consisted of CD8+ T cells from cultured PBMCs, taken from culture after CMV antigen stimulation. These receptors were obtained from a human donor in good health (CMV status not recorded). Some clones in this sample may be carry-over from other donors' samples. Both conserved end residues are part of each CDR3. D genes are given only for firm matches. Not every row has a clone size; where given, it reads once, few, many or a size class.

clone_size	d_call	j_call	v_call	cdr3_nt	cdr3_aa
few	TRBD1	TRBJ1-2	TRBV6-5	TGTGCCAGCAGTGGCAGGGGGCTAAGTGACTATGGCTACACCTTC	CASSGRGLSDYGYTF
many	.	TRBJ2-2	TRBV12-3/TRBV12-4	TGTGCCAGCAGTTTTATGGCCGGGGAGCTGTTTTTT	CASSFMAGELFF
few	TRBD1	TRBJ1-1	TRBV2	TGTGCCAGCTCTGTAAACCGGGACAGGACCATGAACACTGAAGCTTTCTTT	CASSVNRDRTMNTEAFF
few	.	TRBJ2-7	TRBV7-9	TGTGCCAGCAGCCCCCCTGCCCCCCTGGGACAATTTGTCTCCTACGAGCAGTACTTC	CASSPPAPLGQFVSYEQYF
.	.	TRBJ1-2	TRBV4-2	TGTGCCAGCAGCTCACGCGGGTACTATGGCTACACCTTC	CASSSRGYYGYTF
few	TRBD1	TRBJ2-1	TRBV15	TGTGCCACCAGCCCAGGTGTTTCCGGGACAGGGTTGTTCTTC	CATSPGVSGTGLFF
many	.	TRBJ1-3	TRBV7-9	TGTGCCAGCAGCCCGACCATAGACACCATATATTTT	CASSPTIDTIYF
few	.	TRBJ1-4	TRBV7-8	TGTGCCAGCAGCTTACTCACAGATGCAACTAATGAAAAACTGTTTTTT	CASSLLTDATNEKLFF
few	.	TRBJ1-1	TRBV7-9	TGTGCCAGCAGGGGACAACAGGGACTGAACACTGAAGCTTTCTTT	CASRGQQGLNTEAFF
many	TRBD1	TRBJ2-3	TRBV24-1	TGTGCCACCTCCGAACAGGGGGCTGATACGCAGTATTTT	CATSEQGADTQYF
many	TRBD2	TRBJ2-3	TRBV12-3/TRBV12-4	TGTGCCAGCAGTTTAACCGGAACTGGGGGGGGCACAGATACGCAGTATTTT	CASSLTGTGGGTDTQYF
.	TRBD1	TRBJ2-3	TRBV7-2	TGTGCCAGCAGCCTCCCAGGACAGGCAGGCACAGATACGCAGTATTTT	CASSLPGQAGTDTQYF
.	TRBD2	TRBJ2-1	TRBV5-5	TGTGCCAGCAGCTTTTCAGGCATTCTAGCGGGACAACACAATGAGCAGTTCTTC	CASSFSGILAGQHNEQFF
many	.	TRBJ2-7	TRBV29-1	TGCAGCGTTGAAGATAAAACTTTGGGGTCAACCTACGAGCAGTACTTC	CSVEDKTLGSTYEQYF
few	.	TRBJ1-5	TRBV6-1	TGTGCCAGCTGGGGCCAGCTTAATCAGCCCCAGCATTTT	CASWGQLNQPQHF
.	TRBD1	TRBJ1-3	TRBV12-3/TRBV12-4	TGTGCCAGCAGCGAGGACAGGGTTGGAAACACCATATATTTT	CASSEDRVGNTIYF
.	TRBD2	TRBJ2-3	TRBV7-2	TGTGCCAGCAGCTTACTGGCGGGGGGCGTAGATACGCAGTATTTT	CASSLLAGGVDTQYF
.	.	TRBJ2-7	TRBV25-1	TGTGCCAGCAGTGAAAGTCTCTTAGGGGGAGTGTACTTC	CASSESLLGGVYF
.	.	TRBJ1-6	TRBV27	TGTGCCAGCAGTTTCTCCCCCCTATCACCCCTCCACTTT	CASSFSPLSPLHF
.	TRBD2	TRBJ2-2	TRBV10-3	TGTGCCATCAGTGACCCGCTAGCGGGGGCAAACACCGGGGAGCTGTTTTTT	CAISDPLAGANTGELFF
few	TRBD2	TRBJ2-7	TRBV7-2	TGTGCCAGCAGCTTAAACCTGGGACTAGCCCCACCCTACGAGCAGTACTTC	CASSLNLGLAPPYEQYF
many	.	TRBJ1-2	TRBV7-3	TGTGCCAGCAGCCAACCGGACGGAGGCATTATCTATGGCTACACCTTC	CASSQPDGGIIYGYTF
.	TRBD2	TRBJ2-1	TRBV27	TGTGCCAGCAGGACTAGCGGGGGACACAATGAGCAGTTCTTC	CASRTSGGHNEQFF
few	.	TRBJ1-2	TRBV6-5	TGTGCCAGCAGCCTGGGTCGGGGGGCTGGCTACACCTTC	CASSLGRGAGYTF
.	.	TRBJ2-1	TRBV27	TGTGCCAGCAGGACGGACGCTTACAATGAGCAGTTCTTC	CASRTDAYNEQFF
medium-sized	.	TRBJ2-7	TRBV7-2	TGTGCCAGCAGCTTAAACGAAAAATACGAGCAGTACTTC	CASSLNEKYEQYF
.	TRBD2	TRBJ2-5	TRBV7-9	TGTGCCAGCAGCCCCGTTCGGCGGGGGGGCGAGCAAGAGACCCAGTACTTC	CASSPVRRGGEQETQYF
once	.	TRBJ2-7	TRBV10-3	TGTGCCATCAGTGAGTCCGGGATAGAGGAGTACTTC	CAISESGIEEYF
many	.	TRBJ1-1	TRBV7-8	TGTGCCAGCAGCCTAATTGGACAGTTGAACACTGAAGCTTTCTTT	CASSLIGQLNTEAFF
.	TRBD1	TRBJ2-5	TRBV7-3	TGTACCAGCAGCTCCCCGGACAGGCAAGAGACCCAGTACTTC	CTSSSPDRQETQYF
.	.	TRBJ2-1	TRBV11-2	TGTGCCAGCACTCCATCAGGGTATCAGCAGTTCTTC	CASTPSGYQQFF
.	.	TRBJ2-7	TRBV19	TGTGCCAGTAGCTCCCATACCTACGAGCAGTACTTC	CASSSHTYEQYF
.	.	TRBJ2-3	TRBV20-1	TGCAGTGCTAGGGGGCGGAGGGTAAGCACAGATACGCAGTATTTT	CSARGRRVSTDTQYF
.	TRBD1	TRBJ2-1	TRBV19	TGTGCCAGTAGTATCGGGACAGGGATCAGTGAGCAGTTCTTC	CASSIGTGISEQFF
.	TRBD2	TRBJ2-1	TRBV29-1	TGCAGCGTGACTTGGGGGGGCAATGAGCAGTTCTTC	CSVTWGGNEQFF
.	.	TRBJ1-1	TRBV7-6	TGTGCCAGCAGGCGGGGGGTGGACACTGAAGCTTTCTTT	CASRRGVDTEAFF
.	.	TRBJ1-5	TRBV6-1	TGTGCCAGCGGACGAGCTAATCTAGGCAATCAGCCCCAGCATTTT	CASGRANLGNQPQHF
many	TRBD1	TRBJ2-3	TRBV19	TGTGCCAGTGGGACAGGCGCCTTTTCCACAGATACGCAGTATTTT	CASGTGAFSTDTQYF
.	.	TRBJ1-5	TRBV15	TGTGCCACCAGCAGAGATCGAGGTCAGCCCCAGCATTTT	CATSRDRGQPQHF
few	.	TRBJ1-2	TRBV4-1	TGCGCCAGCAGCCAAGACGAAAGGGGGACACATTATGGCTACACCTTC	CASSQDERGTHYGYTF
few	.	TRBJ2-6	TRBV12-3/TRBV12-4	TGTGCCAGCAGTCCTAGTTTCTCTGGGGCCAACGTCCTGACTTTC	CASSPSFSGANVLTF
.	.	TRBJ1-1	TRBV27	TGTGCCAGCAGTTTATCGGGCCCGGGTTGGGGGGTTGAAGCTTTCTTT	CASSLSGPGWGVEAFF